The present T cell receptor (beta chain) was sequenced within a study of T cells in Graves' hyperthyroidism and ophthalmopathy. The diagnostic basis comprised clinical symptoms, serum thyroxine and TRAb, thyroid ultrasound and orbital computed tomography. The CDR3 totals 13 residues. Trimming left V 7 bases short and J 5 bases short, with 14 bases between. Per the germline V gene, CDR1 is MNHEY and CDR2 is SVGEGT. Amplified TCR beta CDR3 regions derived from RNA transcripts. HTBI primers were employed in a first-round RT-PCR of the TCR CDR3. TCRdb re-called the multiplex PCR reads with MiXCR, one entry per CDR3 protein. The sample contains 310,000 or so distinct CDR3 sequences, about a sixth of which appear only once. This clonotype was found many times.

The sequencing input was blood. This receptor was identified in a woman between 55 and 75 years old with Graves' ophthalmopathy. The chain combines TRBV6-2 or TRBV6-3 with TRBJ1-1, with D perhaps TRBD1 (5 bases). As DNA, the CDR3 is TGTGCCAGCATCCAACCCCCAGGGACTGAAGCTTTCTTT. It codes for CASIQPPGTEAFF.